Below, 30 T cell receptor beta chains from the same sample are listed, as sequenced in a study of T-cell reconstitution after alpha-beta-depleted transplantation in children (dated by TCRdb to about 2016). The sample's treatment or condition label, decoded: allogeneic hematopoietic cell transplantation with graft depleted of TCRalphabeta T cells and CD19 B cells. The library was prepared using PCR. TCRdb names Illumina HiSeq 2500 as the instrument used. Molecular barcoding was employed in the preparation of TCR libraries, with unique molecular identifiers being used to normalize TCRbeta repertoire quantification. In-frame beta chains were kept once TCRdb had trimmed the public reads at Q25 with fastp and called clones with MiXCR. CDR3 protein duplicates are merged, each entry listing the most common genes and DNA. This sample gives about 980,000 distinct CDR3 sequences in total; roughly 29% of them show up just once. The top ten clones comprise 25% to 35% of the sample.

Source: PBMCs, mostly from graft donor cells, taken 360 days after TCRalphabeta/CD19-depleted stem cell transplant. The receptors originated from a boy under two years old who had a stem cell transplant for SCID, so the T cells may come from the graft donor.

The V and J genes are TRBV20-1 and TRBJ2-4; TRBD2 matches 8 bases. This CDR3 region has 16 residues. Germline V CDR1 and CDR2: DFQATT, SNEGSKA (reference sequence). Trimming took 3 bases from V and 6 from J; bases not matched to a gene: 13. The CDR3 reads CSARQTHGAGGNIQYF. The CDR3 nucleotides are TGCAGTGCTAGGCAGACCCACGGCGCGGGGGGAAACATTCAGTACTTC.

The chain couples TRBV2 to TRBJ2-1, with no clear D. The V end was cut by 2 bases, the J end by 9 bases, with 2 bases between. The CDR3 runs to 10 residues. CDR1 and CDR2 (germline): SNHLY, FYNNEI. CDR3 protein: CASSESEQFF. The CDR3 DNA reads TGTGCCAGCAGTGAAAGTGAGCAGTTCTTC.

The genes are TRBV29-1 and TRBJ1-1; D gene uncertain. Trimming stripped 4 bases from V and 3 bases from J, with 6 bases between. The CDR3 extends over 11 amino acids. Germline V gene sequence: CDR1 SQVTM, CDR2 ANQGSEA. The CDR3 DNA follows: TGCAGCGTTGTGGCTTACACTGAAGCTTTCTTT. As protein: CSVVAYTEAFF.

Here the CDR3 reads CASSQEFRGEQFF. DNA of the CDR3: TGTGCCAGCAGCCAAGAATTTCGAGGGGAGCAGTTCTTC. This chain joins TRBV3-1 and TRBJ2-1, with TRBD2 as a possible D gene (5 bases). Germline V gene sequence: CDR1 LGHDT, CDR2 YNNKEL (reference sequence). The CDR3 has 13 residues. The V and J ends lost 0 bases and 10 bases respectively, with 10 bases between them.

The table lists this clonotype with a few counts. The chain is built from TRBV2 and TRBJ2-3; D unresolved. Germline assignment: CDR1 SNHLY and CDR2 FYNNEI. The CDR3 contains 14 residues. Trimming removed 6 bases at V and 2 bases at J, with 12 bases between. The CDR3 is CASSGVGFTDTQYF. CDR3 DNA: TGTGCCAGCAGCGGTGTGGGGTTCACAGATACGCAGTATTTT.

This clonotype was counted only a few times. The rearrangement links TRBV10-3 to TRBJ2-1, with D perhaps matching TRBD2 (6 bases). Germline V gene sequence: CDR1 ENHRY, CDR2 SYGVKD. This CDR3 is built from 13 residues. V lost 8 bases and J lost 6, with 14 bases in between. CDR3 in amino acids: CAIAPPGSNEQFF. In nucleotides, the CDR3 is TGTGCCATCGCCCCCCCCGGGAGCAATGAGCAGTTCTTC.

Written as DNA, the CDR3 is TGCGCCAGCAGCTTCCCCGGTCCCCAGTCGTCAGATACGCAGTATTTT. Translation gives CASSFPGPQSSDTQYF. The chain employs TRBV5-1 and TRBJ2-3; D remains unclear. The CDR3 is 16 residues long. Per the germline V gene, CDR1 is SGHRS and CDR2 is YFSETQ. Trimming took off 2 bases at V and 4 bases at J, with 17 bases between the two ends.

For the CDR3, the DNA is TGCGCCAGCAGCTTGGGGACAGGGGATCGCAATCAGCCCCAGCATTTT. Translation gives CASSLGTGDRNQPQHF. The J gene is TRBJ1-5, the V gene TRBV5-1; 9 bases agree with TRBD1. The CDR3 loop spans 16 amino acids. V was pared by 0 bases and J by 2 bases, with 3 bases of the junction left unmatched. Germline values: CDR1 SGHRS, CDR2 YFSETQ.

The genes are TRBV3-1 and TRBJ2-2, with 7 bases matching TRBD2. Germline V gene sequence: CDR1 LGHDT, CDR2 YNNKEL (reference sequence). The CDR3 runs to 18 residues. V lost 4 bases, J lost 0 bases, and 11 bases stayed unmatched. The DNA for the CDR3 is TGTGCCAGCAGCCCATACTCCGGGGGGACCTCGAACACCGGGGAGCTGTTTTTT. It translates to CASSPYSGGTSNTGELFF.

This clonotype has more than one count but fewer than ten. The rearrangement links TRBV4-2 to TRBJ2-1; 8 nucleotides align to TRBD1. Losses at the gene ends were 2 bases for V and 2 bases for J; bases not matched to a gene: 8. The CDR3 consists of 17 residues. Germline lookup yields CDR1 LGHNA and CDR2 YNFKEQ. The CDR3 nucleotides are TGTGCCAGCAGCCAACGGCGGGCAGGGGGCGCCTACAATGAGCAGTTCTTC. It is translated as CASSQRRAGGAYNEQFF.

This clonotype occurred a few times. The chain couples TRBV4-1 to TRBJ2-1; 7 bases agree with TRBD2. This CDR3 spans 16 amino acids. The V gene's germline CDR1 is MGHRA and CDR2 YSYEKL. V lost 2 bases to trimming and J lost 2 bases; unmatched junction nucleotides: 6. CDR3: CASSQNLAETYNEQFF. CDR3 nucleotides: TGCGCCAGCAGCCAAAATCTAGCGGAAACCTACAATGAGCAGTTCTTC.

The chain employs TRBV12-3 or TRBV12-4 and TRBJ2-7, with TRBD1 as a possible D gene (5 bases). This CDR3 is built from 15 residues. With 5 bases removed from V and 3 bases from J, the gap between germline ends came to 17 bases. In nucleotides, the CDR3 is TGTGCCAGCAGTCTGCAGGGTGTTCGAAGCTACGAGCAGTACTTC. Its protein product is CASSLQGVRSYEQYF.

The chain links TRBV7-2 to TRBJ2-1, with 11 bases lining up with TRBD1. Germline V gives CDR1 SGHTA, CDR2 FQGNSA. This CDR3 is built from 15 residues. The junction had 1 base not matched to a gene; V was cut back by 4 bases and J by 2 bases. The CDR3 bases are TGTGCCAGCAGCTGGGACAGGGGGGCCTACAATGAGCAGTTCTTC. Protein product: CASSWDRGAYNEQFF.

This clonotype was observed a few times. The gene calls are TRBV2 and TRBJ1-2; D is unresolved. Germline CDR1 reads SNHLY; CDR2 reads FYNNEI. The CDR3 extends over 11 amino acids. V lost 3 bases, J lost 5 bases, and 4 bases lay in between. DNA of the CDR3: TGTGCCAGCAGTGACGAGTATGGCTACACCTTC. Encoded protein: CASSDEYGYTF.

This clonotype was recorded a few times. The chain carries TRBV20-1 and TRBJ2-7, with D perhaps TRBD1 (6 bases). The CDR3 is made up of 14 amino acids. With 1 base removed from V and 2 bases from J, the gap between germline ends came to 12 bases. Germline V gene lookup returns CDR1 DFQATT and CDR2 SNEGSKA (reference sequence). CDR3 loop: CSARAQGSAYEQYF. The CDR3 nucleotides read TGCAGTGCTAGAGCTCAGGGGAGTGCCTACGAGCAGTACTTC.

Many counts were recorded for this clonotype. The chain recombines TRBV27 with TRBJ2-7, with D unresolved. This CDR3 contains 12 residues. Germline V gene data show CDR1 as MNHEY and CDR2 as SMNVEV (reference sequence). Trimming stripped 3 bases from V and 5 bases from J, with 8 bases between. The CDR3 DNA sequence: TGTGCCAGCAGTTTGTTAGGGAACGAGCAGTACTTC. Translation gives CASSLLGNEQYF.

The chain recombines TRBV5-5 with TRBJ2-2, with D maybe TRBD1 (5 bases). The germline V and J ends were trimmed by 1 base and 6 bases, with 16 bases remaining between them. Per the germline V gene, CDR1 is SGHKS and CDR2 is YYEKEE (reference sequence). The CDR3 length is 16 residues. This CDR3 reads CASSLTAGAYAGELFF. DNA of the CDR3: TGTGCCAGCAGCTTGACGGCTGGGGCGTACGCCGGGGAGCTGTTTTTT.

This clonotype has just a few counts. V is TRBV7-8 and J is TRBJ2-1; D is perhaps TRBD1 or TRBD2 (6 bases each). V was clipped by 3 bases and J by 0 bases, with 21 bases between them. The CDR3 runs to 19 residues. The V gene's germline CDR1 is SGHVS and CDR2 FQNEAQ. CDR3: CASSLWRGRGGFSYNEQFF. In DNA, the CDR3 is TGTGCCAGCAGCTTGTGGAGGGGGAGAGGGGGGTTCTCCTACAATGAGCAGTTCTTC.

The chain links TRBV6-1 to TRBJ1-1; D is unclear. CDR1 MNHNS and CDR2 SASEGT come from the germline V gene. This CDR3 contains 15 residues. Trimming took 2 bases from V and 1 from J, leaving 11 bases between them. CDR3 residues: CASSESLRKNTEAFF. The CDR3 DNA reads as TGTGCCAGCAGTGAATCTCTCCGGAAGAACACTGAAGCTTTCTTT.

V gene TRBV15 combines with J gene TRBJ2-6, with D perhaps TRBD1 (5 bases). Germline loops: CDR1 LNHNV, CDR2 YYDKDF (reference sequence). CDR3 size: 15 residues. V gave up 0 bases and J gave up 4 bases, with 7 bases separating them. DNA for the CDR3: TGTGCCACCAGCAGAGATCAGGGAGGGGCCAACGTCCTGACTTTC. It encodes CATSRDQGGANVLTF.

The chain carries TRBV11-2 and TRBJ1-2, with 11 bases matching TRBD1. Germline assignment: CDR1 SGHAT and CDR2 FQNNGV. The CDR3 has 15 amino acids. J gave up 5 bases and V 6 bases, and 8 bases lay outside the gene matches. The CDR3 protein is CASSIRTGGAYGYTF. Here the CDR3 DNA reads TGTGCCAGCAGTATACGGACAGGGGGCGCGTATGGCTACACCTTC.

J is TRBJ2-5 and V is TRBV7-9, with 7 bases lining up with TRBD2. The CDR3 has 13 residues. Germline trimming cut 5 bases from V and 5 bases from J; bases unmatched to any gene: 5. Germline assignment: CDR1 SEHNR and CDR2 FQNEAQ (reference sequence). The CDR3 coding sequence is TGTGCCAGCAGCCACTGGGAGGGGGAGACCCAGTACTTC. This translates into CASSHWEGETQYF.

Comment on this clonotype: The junction and the germline gene differ at one end; a read error may be behind it. V is TRBV3-1 and J is TRBJ2-6, with 9 positions matching TRBD1. Germline V gene data show CDR1 as LGHDT and CDR2 as YNNKEL (reference sequence). There are 17 residues in the CDR3. DNA for the CDR3: TGTGCCATCAGCCTAACACAGGGGGCCGAGGGGGCCAACGTCCTGACTTTC. As protein: CAISLTQGAEGANVLTF.

This clonotype was recorded a few times. V is TRBV20-1 and J is TRBJ2-1, with 8 bases aligning to TRBD2. The CDR3 has 14 residues. Germline CDR1 reads DFQATT; CDR2 reads SNEGSKA (reference sequence). With V trimmed by 6 bases and J by 2 bases, 6 bases remained unmatched. CDR3 in DNA: TGCAGTGCCGTTACTAGCGGAGCCTACAATGAGCAGTTCTTC. Its protein is CSAVTSGAYNEQFF.

On this clonotype itself: One end of the junction is discordant with germline, which a read error may explain. The chain joins TRBV6-1 to TRBJ2-3; a weak D match, TRBD1 (5 bases). CDR3 length equals 16 residues. Germline-derived CDR1 and CDR2 are MNHNS and SASEGT. The CDR3 sequence: CDSSEIGAGRTDTQYF. CDR3 coding DNA: TGTGACAGCAGTGAAATTGGGGCAGGACGCACAGATACGCAGTATTTT.

The chain combines TRBV4-3 with TRBJ2-1; the D gene is possibly TRBD1 (6 bases). The length of the CDR3 is 16 residues. Germline V CDR1 and CDR2: LGHNA, YSLEER. Trimming left V 0 bases short and J 2 bases short, with 11 bases between. CDR3 in amino acids: CASSQESRGPYNEQFF. The CDR3, as DNA: TGCGCCAGCAGCCAAGAATCCAGGGGTCCCTACAATGAGCAGTTCTTC.

This clonotype was observed a handful of times. V is TRBV20-1 and J is TRBJ2-1, with D possibly matching TRBD1 (6 bases). The CDR3 is 16 residues long. Per germline, CDR1 DFQATT and CDR2 SNEGSKA (reference sequence). Deletions cut 2 bases from V and 0 bases from J, with 14 bases between. The CDR3 DNA reads TGCAGTGCTAGAATGATGCAGGGGAGCTCCTACAATGAGCAGTTCTTC. Amino acids: CSARMMQGSSYNEQFF.

This clonotype was counted a few times. This chain joins TRBV4-1 and TRBJ1-2; no reliable D call. Trimming shortened V by 2 bases and J by 0 bases, and 10 bases separated the two germline ends. The germline V gene has CDR1 MGHRA and CDR2 YSYEKL. The CDR3 covers 15 residues. In nucleotides, the CDR3 is TGCGCCAGCAGCCAATACTCCGTTTCTAACTATGGCTACACCTTC. It specifies CASSQYSVSNYGYTF.

In this sample, this clonotype turned up a few times. This sequence joins TRBV12-3 or TRBV12-4 and TRBJ2-7; TRBD1 matches at 7 bases. The CDR3 has 15 residues. The junction had 9 bases not matched to a gene; V was cut back by 6 bases and J by 1 base. This chain's CDR3 is CASSLIPGQSYEQYF. In DNA form, the CDR3 reads TGTGCCAGCAGCCTTATCCCGGGACAGTCCTACGAGCAGTACTTC.

The chain recombines TRBV27 with TRBJ2-7; no definite D call. The germline V and J ends were trimmed by 3 bases and 0 bases, with 18 bases remaining between them. Germline V gives CDR1 MNHEY, CDR2 SMNVEV (reference sequence). The CDR3 has 17 amino acids. As DNA, the CDR3 is TGTGCCAGCAGTTTGCGTTACATCTCGCCCAGCTCCTACGAGCAGTACTTC. This codes for CASSLRYISPSSYEQYF.